A selection of T cell receptor beta chains follows, all from one sample in a study of cytomegalovirus exposure and HLA in healthy donors. Libraries were prepared by immunoSEQ multiplex PCR; TCRdb keeps only in-frame clonotypes and omits some of them. The sample contains approximately 210,000 clones, 75% to 80% of which appear only once. Input material: PBMCs. The receptors were gathered from a young woman in good health and CMV-seropositive. Both conserved end residues are part of each CDR3. The order of the fields is J gene, clone size, V gene, D gene, CDR3 protein, CDR3 DNA. D genes are given only for firm matches. Not all rows give a size; the values are once, few, many and, for expanded clones, a class.

TRBJ1-1,NA,TRBV7-3,NA,CASSLDSSTEAFF,TGTGCCAGCAGCTTAGACAGTTCTACTGAAGCTTTCTTT
TRBJ1-2,NA,TRBV30,TRBD1,CAWSQSLRTGAGYTF,TGTGCCTGGAGCCAAAGCCTTAGGACAGGGGCCGGCTACACCTTC
TRBJ1-1,NA,TRBV30,TRBD1,CAWLDRGAGKRAFF,TGTGCCTGGCTTGACAGGGGGGCTGGGAAGAGAGCTTTCTTT
TRBJ1-2,NA,TRBV7-9,TRBD1,CASSSDRGKYGYTF,TGTGCCAGCAGCTCGGACAGGGGAAAGTATGGCTACACCTTC
TRBJ2-7,NA,TRBV15,NA,CATSTIYDSYEQYF,TGTGCCACCAGCACCATCTACGACAGCTACGAGCAGTACTTC
TRBJ1-5,NA,TRBV7-3,TRBD1,CASSLGQGQPQHF,TGTGCCAGCAGCTTGGGACAGGGGCAGCCCCAGCATTTT
TRBJ2-2,NA,TRBV28,NA,CASTWRGNTGELFF,TGTGCCAGCACTTGGCGGGGGAACACCGGGGAGCTGTTTTTT
TRBJ2-2,NA,TRBV5-1,TRBD1,CASSPGQVNTGELFF,TGCGCCAGCAGCCCGGGACAGGTCAACACCGGGGAGCTGTTTTTT
TRBJ2-1,once,TRBV6-1,NA,CASSETGLSLGEQFF,TGTGCCAGCAGCGAAACAGGGTTGAGCTTGGGCGAGCAGTTCTTC
TRBJ1-2,NA,TRBV7-2,TRBD1,CASSSSQGGINYGYTF,TGTGCCAGCAGTTCCTCACAGGGGGGCATTAACTATGGCTACACCTTC
TRBJ1-6,NA,TRBV7-9,TRBD1,CASSPGQGKNSPLHF,TGTGCCAGCAGCCCAGGACAGGGTAAAAATTCACCCCTCCACTTT
TRBJ1-1,NA,TRBV18,NA,CASSPTLQGNTEAFF,TGTGCCAGCTCACCAACCCTACAGGGAAACACTGAAGCTTTCTTT
TRBJ1-1,once,TRBV21-1,NA,CASSKYRQGSAEAFF,TGTGCCAGCAGCAAATATCGGCAGGGGAGTGCTGAAGCTTTCTTT
TRBJ1-2,NA,TRBV29-1,NA,CSVLLGVNYGYTF,TGCAGCGTCCTGTTAGGGGTTAACTATGGCTACACCTTC
TRBJ2-1,NA,TRBV7-2,TRBD2,CASSFSVALAGYGEQFF,TGTGCCAGCAGCTTCAGTGTGGCCCTAGCGGGATATGGTGAGCAGTTCTTC
TRBJ1-1,NA,TRBV18,NA,CASSPGGPGTEAFF,TGTGCCAGCTCACCAGGGGGCCCGGGCACTGAAGCTTTCTTT
TRBJ2-6,once,TRBV2,NA,CASSEVWGLGANVLTF,TGTGCCAGCAGTGAAGTCTGGGGGCTTGGGGCCAACGTCCTGACTTTC
TRBJ1-4,few,TRBV6-1,TRBD1,CASSERDRGTNEKLFF,TGTGCCAGCAGTGAACGAGACAGGGGGACTAATGAAAAACTGTTTTTT
TRBJ1-1,NA,TRBV16,TRBD1,CASSPGQGLNTEAFF,TGTGCCAGCAGCCCCGGACAGGGATTGAACACTGAAGCTTTCTTT
TRBJ1-5,NA,TRBV27,NA,CASSFDRNVGQPQHF,TGTGCCAGCAGTTTCGACAGAAATGTTGGTCAGCCCCAGCATTTT
TRBJ2-7,NA,TRBV5-6,TRBD2,CASRPTSGTSYEQYF,TGTGCCAGCAGGCCTACTAGCGGGACGTCCTACGAGCAGTACTTC
TRBJ1-2,NA,TRBV19,TRBD1,CASSIASGTGRLLGYGYTF,TGTGCCAGTAGTATAGCCTCCGGGACAGGCCGACTTTTAGGCTATGGCTACACCTTC
TRBJ1-1,NA,TRBV28,TRBD1,CASKGQGMLNTEAFF,TGTGCCAGCAAGGGACAGGGGATGTTGAACACTGAAGCTTTCTTT
TRBJ1-1,NA,TRBV6-1,NA,CASLNFARTEAFF,TGTGCCAGTCTTAATTTCGCGCGGACTGAAGCTTTCTTT
TRBJ2-7,NA,TRBV5-1,TRBD1,CASSYYSGTVVEQYF,TGCGCCAGCAGCTACTATTCCGGGACAGTAGTCGAGCAGTACTTC
TRBJ2-3,once,TRBV5-1,NA,CASSLAGGSGRSTDTQYF,TGCGCCAGCAGCCTGGCAGGGGGGAGCGGGAGAAGTACAGATACGCAGTATTTT
TRBJ1-5,NA,TRBV13,NA,CASSWKTGNQPQHF,TGTGCCAGCAGCTGGAAGACAGGCAATCAGCCCCAGCATTTT
TRBJ2-3,few,TRBV5-6,TRBD1,CASSASDRGLLNTQYF,TGTGCCAGCAGCGCTTCCGACAGGGGATTACTGAATACGCAGTATTTT
TRBJ2-6,NA,TRBV7-8,TRBD2,CASSGSSGGRGGANVLTF,TGTGCCAGCAGCGGAAGTAGCGGGGGTAGAGGTGGGGCCAACGTCCTGACTTTC
TRBJ2-7,NA,TRBV18,NA,CASSRTASYEQYF,TGTGCCAGCTCACGGACAGCCTCCTACGAGCAGTACTTC
TRBJ2-7,NA,TRBV28,TRBD2,CASVSASGSYEQYF,TGTGCCAGCGTATCGGCTAGCGGGAGCTACGAGCAGTACTTC
TRBJ2-1,once,TRBV7-2,NA,CASSLSGYNEQFF,TGTGCCAGCAGCTTGAGCGGATACAATGAGCAGTTCTTC